This TCR beta chain was profiled in a study of beta chain features in type 1 diabetes. Investigators reverse transcribed all isolated RNA, so they sequenced expressed TCRB transcripts. TCRdb keeps only in-frame clones here, not all; method: immunoSEQ multiplex PCR. The sample shows some 360,000 clones, roughly 9.8% of them seen only once. General study points: TCRB CDR3 length was moderately but significantly reduced in all four CD4+ subsets of Type 1 diabetes patients. VDJ junctions from type 1 diabetes patients carried fewer insertions and larger deletions.

V was clipped by 2 bases and J by 1 base, with 10 bases between them. Germline V gene data show CDR1 as SGHNT and CDR2 as YYREEE (reference sequence). The CDR3 length is 16 residues. This clone ranks as medium-sized. No antigen is known for it. In total, each donor contributed a single heparinised blood draw that averaged roughly 110 mL. CD45RO/CCR7/CD25/CD127/CD95/CD27 separated CD4+ naive, central memory, regulatory and stem cell-like memory cells by sorting. Sequenced: central memory CD4+ T cells from blood. The TCR comes from a man younger than 40 with type 1 diabetes. V is TRBV5-4 and J is TRBJ2-6; weak D call: TRBD2 (5 bases). Here the CDR3 DNA reads TGTGCCAGCAGCTTTTCCTTAGCGTCTGGGGCCAACGTCCTGACTTTC. The encoded protein is CASSFSLASGANVLTF.